This TCR beta chain emerged from a study of T cells in Graves' hyperthyroidism and ophthalmopathy. Amplification yielded TCR beta CDR3 regions, with RNA transcripts as the source. The HTBI primer set drove a first-round RT-PCR of the TCR CDR3. TCRdb re-called the multiplex PCR reads through MiXCR, storing one row per CDR3 protein. Among around 580,000 distinct CDR3 sequences listed, 46% were seen once. This clonotype was picked up many times. The receptor was isolated from a woman younger than 30 with Graves' hyperthyroidism. The sample comprised peripheral blood or thyroid tissue (not recorded which).

CDR3 residues: CASSDPSNEKLFF. In DNA, the CDR3 is TGTGCCAGCAGCGACCCTTCCAATGAAAAACTGTTTTTT. The rearrangement uses TRBV5-4 and TRBJ1-4; D gene uncertain. CDR3 length equals 13 residues. Germline CDR1 is SGHNT and CDR2 is YYREEE (reference sequence). V lost 4 bases to trimming and J lost 5 bases, with 9 bases between them. Full variable domain (rest looked up from reference TRBV5-4 and TRBJ1-4): ETGVTQSPTHLIKTRGQQVTLRCSSQSGHNTVSWYQQALGQGPQFIFQYYREEENGRGNFPPRFSGLQFPNYSSELNVNALELDDSALYLCASSDPSNEKLFFGSGTQLSVL.